Each of the 13 T cell receptor beta chains below was sequenced from the same sample in a study of response to subunit inactivated influenza vaccine. TCRdb re-called the RT-PCR reads through MiXCR, storing one row per CDR3 protein. The repertoire includes roughly 670,000 distinct CDR3 sequences, 14% of them detected once, and approximately 7.6% sits in the top ten. The sample consisted of PBMCs from blood, taken around 15 days before vaccination. Every receptor here comes from a man aged 45-60 years who received an inactivated influenza vaccine.

The genes are TRBV12-3 or TRBV12-4 and TRBJ1-3; unclear D gene. Trimming removed 6 bases at V and 4 bases at J, with 13 bases between. This CDR3 is built from 14 residues. The CDR3 nucleotides are TGTGCCAGCAGCTACTTAACGGCCGGAAACACCATATATTTT. This translates into CASSYLTAGNTIYF.

The chain employs TRBV4-3 and TRBJ2-7, with 9 bases that match TRBD1. With V trimmed by 2 bases and J by 6 bases, 5 bases remained unmatched. The CDR3 is made up of 14 amino acids. Germline V lookup: CDR1 LGHNA, CDR2 YSLEER. The CDR3: CASSQLTGGGEQYF. CDR3 sequence (DNA): TGCGCCAGCAGCCAACTGACAGGGGGAGGCGAGCAGTACTTC.

The chain couples TRBV14 to TRBJ2-5; D is undetermined. The CDR3 loop spans 12 amino acids. Germline CDR1 and CDR2: SGHDN and FVKESK. V was shortened by 3 bases and J by 6 bases, with 8 bases between the two germline ends. The CDR3 bases are TGTGCCAGCAGCCAGGTCCCCCAGACCCAGTACTTC. Protein sequence: CASSQVPQTQYF.

V usage is TRBV24-1 and J usage is TRBJ2-1, with D maybe TRBD1 (5 bases). V lost 4 bases to trimming and J lost 7 bases, with 10 bases between them. This CDR3 has 13 residues. Germline V gene sequence: CDR1 KGHDR, CDR2 SFDVKD. The CDR3 reads CATSEGVTNEQFF. In DNA, the CDR3 is TGTGCCACCAGTGAAGGGGTTACTAATGAGCAGTTCTTC.

In this sample, this clonotype turned up once. The CDR3 nucleotides are TGTGCCAGCAGCTTAGGGCGTGGGGACAGCGTCGATCCTGGCTACACCTTC. Its translation is CASSLGRGDSVDPGYTF. This sequence joins TRBV11-3 and TRBJ1-2, with 7 positions matching TRBD1. Germline V gene sequence: CDR1 SGHNT, CDR2 YENEEA. Trimming removed 1 base from V and 7 bases from J; junction bases left unmatched: 15. This CDR3 has 17 residues.

This rearrangement joins TRBV5-1 to TRBJ2-1; unclear D gene. The germline CDR1 and CDR2 sequences are SGHRS and YFSETQ. The CDR3 is 11 residues long. The ends were cut back, 3 bases at V and 12 bases at J, with 10 bases in the middle. The CDR3 bases are TGCGCCAGCAGCTGGGGATTGCTGCAGTTCTTC. It is translated as CASSWGLLQFF.

The chain employs TRBV7-9 and TRBJ2-7, with D maybe TRBD1 (6 bases). The CDR3 loop spans 15 amino acids. Trimming shortened V by 5 bases and J by 3 bases, and 17 bases separated the two germline ends. The germline V gene has CDR1 SEHNR and CDR2 FQNEAQ (reference sequence). The CDR3, as DNA: TGTGCCAGCAGCCACCGGGACATCACTCACTACGAGCAGTACTTC. This sequence encodes CASSHRDITHYEQYF. The full variable domain, rest sourced from reference TRBV7-9 and TRBJ2-7, is DTGVSQNPRHKITKRGQNVTFRCDPISEHNRLYWYRQTLGQGPEFLTYFQNEAQLEKSRLLSDRFSAERPKGSFSTLEIQRTEQGDSAMYLCASSHRDITHYEQYFGPGTRLTVT.

This chain uses TRBV24-1 with TRBJ2-5; D uncertain. The germline gives CDR1 KGHDR, CDR2 SFDVKD. CDR3 length: 13 residues. Trimming took 8 bases from V and 3 from J, leaving 12 bases between them. The CDR3 spells CATIPLAEETQYF. As DNA, the CDR3 is TGTGCCACCATCCCCCTGGCGGAAGAGACCCAGTACTTC.

This chain connects TRBV7-2 to TRBJ2-2; D possibly corresponds to TRBD2 (7 bases). Germline assignment: CDR1 SGHTA and CDR2 FQGNSA. V gave up 5 bases and J gave up 5 bases, with 18 bases separating them. The CDR3 contains 16 residues. CDR3 region: CASSPRRGGYTGELFF. CDR3 DNA sequence: TGTGCCAGCAGCCCTCGTCGCGGGGGCTATACCGGGGAGCTGTTTTTT.

This clonotype was counted only a few times. V gene TRBV20-1 combines with J gene TRBJ2-2; D may be TRBD1 (5 bases). This CDR3 is 15 amino acids long. Germline-derived CDR1 and CDR2 are DFQATT and SNEGSKA (reference sequence). The germline V and J ends were trimmed by 2 bases and 2 bases, with 12 bases remaining between them. CDR3 nucleotide sequence: TGCAGTGCTAGAAGTGACAGAATCAACACCGGGGAGCTGTTTTTT. Its translation: CSARSDRINTGELFF.

This clonotype was seen a handful of times. CDR3 bases: TGCGCCAGCAGCCCGCCCGGAGGACCCGAGGTGGATGAGCAGTTCTTC. It codes for CASSPPGGPEVDEQFF. The chain combines TRBV4-1 with TRBJ2-1; D is possibly TRBD2 (5 bases). V was clipped by 4 bases and J by 8 bases, with 21 bases between them. The CDR3 runs 16 residues. Germline CDR1 reads MGHRA; CDR2 reads YSYEKL.

This clonotype was picked up a small number of times. V usage is TRBV6-1 and J usage is TRBJ2-7; 9 bases are a match to TRBD1. Germline-derived CDR1 and CDR2 are MNHNS and SASEGT. J was trimmed by 2 bases and V by 6 bases; bases with no gene match: 5. This CDR3 comprises 14 residues. The DNA of the CDR3 is TGTGCCAGCAGCGGGCGGACAGGGGCCTACGAGCAGTACTTC. Translating it yields CASSGRTGAYEQYF.

This clonotype was seen a few times. The gene calls are TRBV28 and TRBJ2-7, with D hard to call. The CDR3 runs to 13 residues. CDR1 is MDHEN and CDR2 is SYDVKM in the germline V gene. Trimming took 5 bases from V and 0 from J, leaving 8 bases between them. The CDR3 DNA reads TGTGCCAGCAGTCATTCCAGCTCCTACGAGCAGTACTTC. This encodes CASSHSSSYEQYF.